This T cell receptor (beta chain) emerged from a study of OX40 agonist ivuxolimab in advanced cancers. Data came from immunoSEQ multiplex PCR; TCRdb stores just in-frame clones and leaves some out. The repertoire holds 43,000 or so clones, with roughly 90% as singletons. Exclusion of a patient followed from autoimmune disease history or systemic immunosuppression. The CDR3 totals 14 residues. V was clipped by 4 bases and J by 2 bases, with 12 bases between them. Germline CDR1 and CDR2: MDHEN and SYDVKM. The source was CD4+ or CD8+ T cells sorted from blood, collected in a trial of the OX40 agonist ivuxolimab. The chain recombines TRBV28 with TRBJ2-7, with a weak D call TRBD2 (5 bases). The TCR comes from an adult with an advanced solid tumor such as melanoma, head and neck, liver or kidney cancer. This chain's CDR3 is CASSYSGKPYEQYF. DNA of the CDR3: TGTGCCAGCAGTTATTCCGGGAAGCCCTACGAGCAGTACTTC. Full variable domain (missing parts from reference TRBV28 and TRBJ2-7): DVKVTQSSRYLVKRTGEKVFLECVQDMDHENMFWYRQDPGLGLRLIYFSYDVKMKEKGDIPEGYSVSREKKERFSLILESASTNQTSMYLCASSYSGKPYEQYFGPGTRLTVT.